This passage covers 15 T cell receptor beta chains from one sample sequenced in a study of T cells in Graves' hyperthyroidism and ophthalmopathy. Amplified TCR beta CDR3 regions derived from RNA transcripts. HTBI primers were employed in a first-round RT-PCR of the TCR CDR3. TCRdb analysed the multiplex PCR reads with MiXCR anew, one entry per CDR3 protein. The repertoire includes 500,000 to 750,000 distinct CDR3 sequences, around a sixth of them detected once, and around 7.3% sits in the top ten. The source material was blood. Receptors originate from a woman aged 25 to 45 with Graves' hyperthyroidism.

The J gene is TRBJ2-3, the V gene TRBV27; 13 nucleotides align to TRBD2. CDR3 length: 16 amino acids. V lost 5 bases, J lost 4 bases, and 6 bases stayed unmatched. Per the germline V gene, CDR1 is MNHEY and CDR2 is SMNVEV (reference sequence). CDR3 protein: CASSPGTSGTSDTQYF. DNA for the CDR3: TGTGCCAGCAGTCCAGGGACTAGCGGGACTTCAGATACGCAGTATTTT.

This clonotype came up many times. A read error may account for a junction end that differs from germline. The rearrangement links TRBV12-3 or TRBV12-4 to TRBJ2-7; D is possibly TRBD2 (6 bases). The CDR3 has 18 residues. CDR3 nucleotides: TGTGCCAGCACTTTAAGGGGAGGCCCCGACCCGTTATTCTACGAGCAGTACTTC. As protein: CASTLRGGPDPLFYEQYF.

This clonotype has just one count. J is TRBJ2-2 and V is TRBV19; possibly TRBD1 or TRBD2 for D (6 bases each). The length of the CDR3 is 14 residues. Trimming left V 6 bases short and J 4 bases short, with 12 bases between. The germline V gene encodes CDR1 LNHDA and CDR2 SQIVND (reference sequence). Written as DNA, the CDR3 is TGTGCCAGTAGACCCAAGGGGGGCACCGGGGAGCTGTTTTTT. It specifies CASRPKGGTGELFF. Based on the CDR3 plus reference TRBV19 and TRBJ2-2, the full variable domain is DGGITQSPKYLFRKEGQNVTLSCEQNLNHDAMYWYRQDPGQGLRLIYYSQIVNDFQKGDIAEGYSVSREKKESFPLTVTSAQKNPTAFYLCASRPKGGTGELFFGEGSRLTVL.

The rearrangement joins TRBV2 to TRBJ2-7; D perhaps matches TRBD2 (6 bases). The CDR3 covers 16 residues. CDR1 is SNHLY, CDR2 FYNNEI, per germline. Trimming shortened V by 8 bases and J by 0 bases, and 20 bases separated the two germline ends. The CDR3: CASLTSDGRGSYEQYF. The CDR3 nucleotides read TGTGCCAGCCTGACGAGTGACGGGAGAGGCTCCTACGAGCAGTACTTC.

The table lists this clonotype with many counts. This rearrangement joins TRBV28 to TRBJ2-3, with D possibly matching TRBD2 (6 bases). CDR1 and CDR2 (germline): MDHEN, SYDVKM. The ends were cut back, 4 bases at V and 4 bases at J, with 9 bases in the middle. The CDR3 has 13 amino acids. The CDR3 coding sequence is TGTGCCAGCAGTTGGGGACTCCCAGATACGCAGTATTTT. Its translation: CASSWGLPDTQYF.

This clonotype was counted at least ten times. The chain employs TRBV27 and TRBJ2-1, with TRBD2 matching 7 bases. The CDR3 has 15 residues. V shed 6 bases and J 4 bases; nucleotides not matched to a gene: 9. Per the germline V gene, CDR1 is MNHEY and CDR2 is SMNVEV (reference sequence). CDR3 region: CASSFSGGGYNEQFF. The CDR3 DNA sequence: TGTGCCAGCAGCTTTTCCGGGGGAGGGTACAATGAGCAGTTCTTC.

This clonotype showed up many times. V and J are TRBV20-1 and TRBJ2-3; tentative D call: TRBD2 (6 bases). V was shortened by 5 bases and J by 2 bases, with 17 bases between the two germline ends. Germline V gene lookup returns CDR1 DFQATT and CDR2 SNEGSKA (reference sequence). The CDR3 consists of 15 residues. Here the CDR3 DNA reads TGCAGTGCTTTCCGACCTAGCGCGCTCACAGATACGCAGTATTTT. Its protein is CSAFRPSALTDTQYF.

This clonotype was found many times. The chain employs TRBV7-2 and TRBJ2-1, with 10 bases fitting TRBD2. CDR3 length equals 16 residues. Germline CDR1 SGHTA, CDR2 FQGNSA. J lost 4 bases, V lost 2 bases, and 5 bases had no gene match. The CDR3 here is CASSLLAGAEYNEQFF. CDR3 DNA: TGTGCCAGCAGCTTACTAGCGGGAGCGGAATACAATGAGCAGTTCTTC.

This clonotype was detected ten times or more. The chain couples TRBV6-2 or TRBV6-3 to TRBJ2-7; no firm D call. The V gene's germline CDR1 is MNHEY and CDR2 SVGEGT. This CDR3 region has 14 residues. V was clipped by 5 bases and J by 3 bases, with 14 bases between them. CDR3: CASSPPRYGYEQYF. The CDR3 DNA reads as TGTGCCAGCAGTCCTCCCCGATACGGCTACGAGCAGTACTTC.

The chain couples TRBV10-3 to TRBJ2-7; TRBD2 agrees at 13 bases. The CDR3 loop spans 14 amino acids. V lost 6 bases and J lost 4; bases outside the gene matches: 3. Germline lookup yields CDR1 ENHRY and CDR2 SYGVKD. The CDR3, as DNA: TGTGCCATCAGCGGACTAGCGGGAGTGTACGAGCAGTACTTC. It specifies CAISGLAGVYEQYF.

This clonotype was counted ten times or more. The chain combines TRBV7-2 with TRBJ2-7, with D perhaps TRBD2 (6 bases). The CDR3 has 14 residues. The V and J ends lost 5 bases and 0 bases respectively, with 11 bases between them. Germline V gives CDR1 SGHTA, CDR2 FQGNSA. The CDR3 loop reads CASSPRTTSYEQYF. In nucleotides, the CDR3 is TGTGCCAGCAGCCCGCGGACTACCTCCTACGAGCAGTACTTC.

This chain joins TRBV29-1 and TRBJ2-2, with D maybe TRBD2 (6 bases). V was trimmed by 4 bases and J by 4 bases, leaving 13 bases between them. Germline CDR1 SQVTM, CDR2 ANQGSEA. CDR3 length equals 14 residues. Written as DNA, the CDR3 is TGCAGCGTTGGGGGGGTAACGAGCACCGGGGAGCTGTTTTTT. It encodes CSVGGVTSTGELFF.

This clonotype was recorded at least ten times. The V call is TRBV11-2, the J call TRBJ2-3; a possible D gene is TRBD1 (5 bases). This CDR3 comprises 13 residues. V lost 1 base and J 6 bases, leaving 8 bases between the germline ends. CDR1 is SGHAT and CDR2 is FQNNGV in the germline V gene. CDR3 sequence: CASSLAGPDTQYF. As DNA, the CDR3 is TGTGCCAGCAGCTTAGCAGGGCCCGATACGCAGTATTTT.

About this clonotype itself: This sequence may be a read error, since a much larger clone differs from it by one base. In nucleotides, the CDR3 is TGTGCCAGCAGTTTTCTTGGACTAGCGGGCACAGATACGCAGCATTTT. Its protein product is CASSFLGLAGTDTQHF. The J gene is TRBJ2-3, the V gene TRBV27; no clear D gene. The end of the DNA is better explained by TRBJ1-5, so the J call may be wrong. Per germline, CDR1 MNHEY and CDR2 SMNVEV (reference sequence). This CDR3 spans 16 amino acids.

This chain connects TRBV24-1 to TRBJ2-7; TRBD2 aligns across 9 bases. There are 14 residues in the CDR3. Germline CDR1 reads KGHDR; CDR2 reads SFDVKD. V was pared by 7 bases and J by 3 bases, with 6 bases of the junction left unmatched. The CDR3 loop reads CATRKTSGDYEQYF. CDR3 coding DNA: TGTGCCACCAGGAAGACTAGCGGAGACTACGAGCAGTACTTC.